Following are 18 T cell receptor beta chains from one sample sequenced in a study of blood T cell repertoires in COVID-19. The method was immunoSEQ multiplex PCR; TCRdb's version includes in-frame clones alone and lacks a portion of them. The table includes approximately 110,000 clones, roughly 84% detected once. Source material: peripheral blood. These receptor sequences come from a woman of 80 years or more with active or convalescent COVID-19.

This chain connects TRBV28 to TRBJ2-1; tentative D call: TRBD2 (6 bases). The CDR3 is 15 residues long. Germline V CDR1 and CDR2: MDHEN, SYDVKM. V lost 4 bases to trimming and J lost 6 bases, with 16 bases between them. CDR3 in amino acids: CASSYPGLTGNEQFF. The CDR3 DNA reads TGTGCCAGCAGTTATCCGGGACTCACTGGCAATGAGCAGTTCTTC.

The chain combines TRBV5-6 with TRBJ2-7; 7 positions match TRBD1. The CDR3 contains 16 residues. CDR1 is SGHDT and CDR2 is YYEEEE in the germline V gene. Trimming removed 0 bases from V and 3 bases from J; junction bases left unmatched: 9. The CDR3 DNA sequence: TGTGCCAGCAGCTTGGGTCCGGGGACAGTAGACTACGAGCAGTACTTC. Residues: CASSLGPGTVDYEQYF.

The V gene is TRBV11-2, the J gene TRBJ2-3; TRBD2 matches 8 bases. CDR1 is SGHAT and CDR2 is FQNNGV in the germline V gene. CDR3 length: 14 residues. The junction had 5 bases not matched to a gene; V was cut back by 5 bases and J by 4 bases. The CDR3 DNA sequence: TGTGCCAGCAGCCCCGGACTAGCCCCAGATACGCAGTATTTT. This gives the protein CASSPGLAPDTQYF.

The gene calls are TRBV5-1 and TRBJ2-1; D perhaps matches TRBD1 (6 bases). Germline V CDR1 and CDR2: SGHRS, YFSETQ. The ends were cut back, 1 base at V and 7 bases at J, with 9 bases in the middle. CDR3 length: 13 residues. CDR3 in DNA: TGCGCCAGCAGCTTGAGGGGGTTTAATGAGCAGTTCTTC. The encoded protein is CASSLRGFNEQFF.

This clone has a handful of counts. The J gene is TRBJ2-2, the V gene TRBV12-5; D gene ambiguous. V lost 1 base to trimming and J lost 3 bases, with 9 bases between them. The CDR3 is 15 amino acids. Germline CDR1 reads LGHNT; CDR2 reads FRNRAP. CDR3 amino acids: CASGLGLSDTGELFF. CDR3 DNA: TGTGCTAGTGGTTTGGGTCTATCGGACACCGGGGAGCTGTTTTTT.

The CDR3 here is CASSSNRGGGYTF. Written as DNA, the CDR3 is TGTGCCAGCAGCTCAAACAGGGGTGGTGGCTACACCTTC. This chain uses TRBV7-2 with TRBJ1-2; 7 bases align to TRBD1. This CDR3 contains 13 residues. The junction had 6 bases not matched to a gene; V was cut back by 4 bases and J by 7 bases. Germline values: CDR1 SGHTA, CDR2 FQGNSA.

This clone was recorded many times. V usage is TRBV11-3 and J usage is TRBJ2-2, with D hard to call. CDR1 SGHNT and CDR2 YENEEA come from the germline V gene. V lost 1 base, J lost 2 bases, and 5 bases lay in between. This CDR3 region has 14 residues. CDR3 sequence reads: CASSLVSNTGELFF. CDR3 nucleotides: TGTGCCAGCAGCTTAGTCAGTAACACCGGGGAGCTGTTTTTT.

The chain links TRBV5-5 to TRBJ1-1, with unresolved D. Germline loops: CDR1 SGHKS, CDR2 YYEKEE (reference sequence). Trimming took off 6 bases at V and 1 base at J, with 16 bases between the two ends. This CDR3 comprises 15 residues. CDR3 coding DNA: TGTGCCAGCACCCCTTCCCCCAGATCGAACACTGAAGCTTTCTTT. This translates into CASTPSPRSNTEAFF.

The chain carries TRBV5-5 and TRBJ2-1, with a tentative D call TRBD2 (5 bases). From germline, CDR1 is SGHKS and CDR2 YYEKEE (reference sequence). This CDR3 is 15 amino acids long. Between the trimmed V and J ends, which lost 4 bases and 3 bases, there was a span of 14 bases. CDR3 coding DNA: TGTGCCAGCAGCCATCGACCGGGGTACTACAATGAGCAGTTCTTC. It specifies CASSHRPGYYNEQFF.

The chain is built from TRBV11-2 and TRBJ1-4; tentatively, D is TRBD1 (5 bases). CDR1 is SGHAT and CDR2 is FQNNGV in the germline V gene. CDR3 length: 13 residues. Between the trimmed V and J ends, which lost 4 bases and 4 bases, there was a span of 7 bases. CDR3 amino acids: CASSWGVNEKLFF. In DNA, the CDR3 is TGTGCCAGCAGCTGGGGGGTTAATGAAAAACTGTTTTTT.

This clone is a singleton in its sample. This chain joins TRBV10-3 and TRBJ2-1, with 7 bases fitting TRBD2. J lost 0 bases, V lost 9 bases, and 17 bases had no gene match. Germline CDR1 ENHRY, CDR2 SYGVKD. The CDR3 is made up of 18 amino acids. CDR3 residues: CAISRPPSGISSYNEQFF. CDR3 sequence (DNA): TGTGCCATATCAAGGCCCCCTAGCGGCATTAGCTCCTACAATGAGCAGTTCTTC.

CDR3: CASSGTGLTNEKLFF. DNA for the CDR3: TGTGCCAGCAGCGGTACAGGGCTCACTAATGAAAAACTGTTTTTT. V usage is TRBV7-9 and J usage is TRBJ1-4, with D perhaps TRBD1 (6 bases). The V end lost 5 bases, the J end lost 2 bases, and 12 bases lay between the germline ends. Germline lookup yields CDR1 SEHNR and CDR2 FQNEAQ (reference sequence). The CDR3 sequence is 15 residues long.

The genes are TRBV28 and TRBJ1-2, with D unclear. CDR1 is MDHEN, CDR2 SYDVKM, per germline. The V and J ends lost 1 base and 7 bases respectively, with 16 bases between them. The CDR3 loop spans 15 amino acids. This chain's CDR3 is CASSLLEPGGRGYTF. DNA of the CDR3: TGTGCCAGCAGTTTATTAGAGCCGGGAGGTCGTGGCTACACCTTC.

In DNA, the CDR3 is TGTGCCAGCAGCTTAGCGGGGACAGGGGCCTTTGAGTTCTTC. Protein: CASSLAGTGAFEFF. This rearrangement joins TRBV7-9 to TRBJ2-1; TRBD1 agrees at 10 bases. The V and J ends lost 0 bases and 14 bases, in that order; junction bases with no gene match: 7. Germline V gene lookup returns CDR1 SEHNR and CDR2 FQNEAQ (reference sequence). The CDR3 loop spans 14 amino acids.

This chain connects TRBV4-2 to TRBJ1-5; D not certain. The V end lost 1 base, the J end lost 0 bases, and 7 bases lay between the germline ends. Germline V lookup: CDR1 LGHNA, CDR2 YNFKEQ. This CDR3 spans 15 amino acids. Here the CDR3 DNA reads TGTGCCAGCAGCCAAGCAGAAAATAGCAATCAGCCCCAGCATTTT. Protein: CASSQAENSNQPQHF.

The genes are TRBV19 and TRBJ2-6, with 7 bases matching TRBD1. Germline loops: CDR1 LNHDA, CDR2 SQIVND (reference sequence). The CDR3 is 15 residues long. After removal of 5 bases from V and 2 bases from J, the junction contained 3 bases not matched to a gene. As DNA, the CDR3 is TGTGCCAGTAGTCCCGACAGGGCTGGGGCCAACGTCCTGACTTTC. Protein sequence: CASSPDRAGANVLTF. The entire variable domain, with the rest obtained from reference TRBV19 and TRBJ2-6, is as follows: DGGITQSPKYLFRKEGQNVTLSCEQNLNHDAMYWYRQDPGQGLRLIYYSQIVNDFQKGDIAEGYSVSREKKESFPLTVTSAQKNPTAFYLCASSPDRAGANVLTFGAGSRLTVL.

Concerning this clone itself: One junction end disagrees with the germline gene, perhaps due to a read error. The J gene is TRBJ1-1, the V gene TRBV19; 8 nucleotides line up with TRBD1. The CDR3 has 14 residues. Germline CDR1 reads LNHDA; CDR2 reads SQIVND (reference sequence). CDR3 coding DNA: TGTACCAGTAGAGCGACAGGGGTTGCCACTGAAGCTTTCTTT. Encoded protein: CTSRATGVATEAFF.

Concerning this clone itself: The sample has other DNA sequences that encode this CDR3 too. The rearrangement links TRBV28 to TRBJ2-1; 9 bases line up with TRBD1. V trimming: 4 bases; J trimming: 4 bases; junction bases outside the gene matches: 5. The germline V gene has CDR1 MDHEN and CDR2 SYDVKM. The CDR3 totals 15 residues. This CDR3 is CASSSTGGAYNEQFF. The CDR3 DNA reads as TGTGCCAGCAGTTCAACAGGGGGCGCTTACAATGAGCAGTTCTTC.